The next 15 T cell receptor beta chains were all read from a single sample in a study of cytomegalovirus exposure and HLA in healthy donors. Primers for the PCR totalled 60 Vbeta and 13 Jbeta. Profiled with immunoSEQ multiplex PCR; TCRdb holds only in-frame clones, not every one. Here the sample spans about 170,000 clones, about 62% being singletons. The sample taken for sequencing was PBMCs. The source is a man aged 40-55 years in good health and CMV-seronegative.

The chain uses TRBV5-1 and TRBJ2-5, with 8 bases that match TRBD2. This CDR3 has 15 amino acids. The J segment lost 5 bases and the V segment lost 1 base, leaving 7 bases of the junction unmatched. Germline values: CDR1 SGHRS, CDR2 YFSETQ. The CDR3 sequence: CASSLLPAGEETQYF. The DNA for the CDR3 is TGCGCCAGCAGCTTGCTTCCAGCGGGAGAGGAGACCCAGTACTTC.

The J gene is TRBJ1-4, the V gene TRBV5-1; 10 bases match TRBD1. After removal of 4 bases from V and 5 bases from J, the junction contained 8 bases not matched to a gene. Germline lookup yields CDR1 SGHRS and CDR2 YFSETQ. CDR3 length: 16 residues. DNA of the CDR3: TGCGCCAGCAGCGGACAGACAGGGGGCCGGAATGAAAAACTGTTTTTT. Translated, it gives CASSGQTGGRNEKLFF.

J is TRBJ1-1 and V is TRBV30, with TRBD1 matching 9 bases. The CDR3 consists of 14 residues. Germline lookup yields CDR1 GTSNPN and CDR2 SVGIG (reference sequence). The V and J ends lost 0 bases and 4 bases, in that order; junction bases with no gene match: 3. This CDR3 reads CAWSVTGGFTEAFF. In nucleotides, the CDR3 is TGTGCCTGGAGTGTAACAGGGGGCTTCACTGAAGCTTTCTTT.

The V gene is TRBV2, the J gene TRBJ2-5; tentative D call: TRBD1 (5 bases). Trimming took 7 bases from V and 4 from J, leaving 10 bases between them. Germline CDR1 and CDR2: SNHLY and FYNNEI. The CDR3 has 12 residues. The CDR3 nucleotides read TGTGCCAGCAAAGGGGTGGGAGAGACCCAGTACTTC. This sequence encodes CASKGVGETQYF.

V is TRBV29-1 and J is TRBJ2-4, with D perhaps matching TRBD1 (5 bases). V lost 3 bases to trimming and J lost 11 bases, with 11 bases between them. From germline, CDR1 is SQVTM and CDR2 ANQGSEA. CDR3 length: 11 residues. CDR3 sequence reads: CSVESGMVQYF. CDR3 DNA: TGCAGCGTTGAGTCAGGGATGGTTCAGTACTTC. The full variable domain, with the rest looked up from reference TRBV29-1 and TRBJ2-4, is SAVISQKPSRDICQRGTSLTIQCQVDSQVTMMFWYRQQPGQSLTLIATANQGSEATYESGFVIDKFPISRPNLTFSTLTVSNMSPEDSSIYLCSVESGMVQYFGAGTRLSVL.

Of note for this clone: Other DNA sequences in this specimen translate into the identical CDR3. The chain uses TRBV2 and TRBJ2-5; a possible D gene is TRBD2 (6 bases). V lost 6 bases to trimming and J lost 2 bases, with 16 bases between them. The V gene's germline CDR1 is SNHLY and CDR2 FYNNEI. The length of the CDR3 is 15 residues. This CDR3 is CASRARTSGQETQYF. The CDR3 DNA reads TGTGCCAGCAGAGCTCGGACCAGCGGGCAAGAGACCCAGTACTTC.

This clone was seen a few times. This chain connects TRBV5-6 to TRBJ2-3; the match to TRBD2 covers 7 bases. J gave up 6 bases and V 2 bases, and 15 bases lay outside the gene matches. Germline assignment: CDR1 SGHDT and CDR2 YYEEEE. The CDR3 is made up of 17 amino acids. The CDR3 DNA sequence: TGTGCCAGCAGCTTACCTCTCCCGGGAGGACATGGGGATACGCAGTATTTT. This gives the protein CASSLPLPGGHGDTQYF.

The rearrangement uses TRBV10-1 and TRBJ2-3; 9 bases align to TRBD2. The CDR3 length is 18 residues. With 2 bases clipped from V and 6 bases from J, the junction kept 15 bases outside the gene matches. The germline V gene encodes CDR1 WNHNN and CDR2 SYGVQD (reference sequence). The CDR3 nucleotides read TGCGCCAGCAGTGAGGAGGGGCGGGAGGGCCGGAGATCGGATACGCAGTATTTT. This encodes CASSEEGREGRRSDTQYF.

The chain is built from TRBV18 and TRBJ2-7, with 7 bases aligning to TRBD2. The CDR3 totals 13 residues. The V segment lost 3 bases and the J segment 3 bases; nucleotides outside the gene matches: 2. Germline-derived CDR1 and CDR2 are KGHSH and LQKENI. The CDR3 DNA is TGTGCCAGCTCACCCCTAGCGGACTACGAGCAGTACTTC. Amino acid sequence: CASSPLADYEQYF.

The DNA of the CDR3 is TGTGCCAGCAGCCCTGGACAGGGTATGGGCTTGAACACTGAAGCTTTCTTT. Protein sequence: CASSPGQGMGLNTEAFF. The rearrangement uses TRBV7-2 and TRBJ1-1; TRBD1 matches at 8 bases. CDR1 is SGHTA and CDR2 is FQGNSA in the germline V gene. This CDR3 has 17 residues. Trimming took 5 bases from V and 0 from J; bases not matched to a gene: 11.

The chain joins TRBV6-1 to TRBJ1-1; no reliable D call. Trimming stripped 8 bases from V and 6 bases from J, with 19 bases between. The germline CDR1 and CDR2 sequences are MNHNS and SASEGT. The CDR3 is 14 residues long. Written as DNA, the CDR3 is TGTGCCAGCCCCGGAGATTCGCTAGTCGCTGAAGCTTTCTTT. It is translated as CASPGDSLVAEAFF.

This clone turned up a few times. The rearrangement joins TRBV6-4 to TRBJ2-2; 9 nucleotides align to TRBD2. The CDR3 totals 15 residues. The germline V gene encodes CDR1 MRHNA and CDR2 SNTAGT. V trimming: 4 bases; J trimming: 6 bases; junction bases outside the gene matches: 6. CDR3 sequence reads: CASSATTSGPGELFF. For the CDR3, the DNA is TGTGCCAGCAGTGCCACGACTAGCGGACCCGGGGAGCTGTTTTTT.

In its sample, this clone was seen a few times. V is TRBV18 and J is TRBJ1-2; D unresolved. The CDR3 has 14 residues. V was pared by 4 bases and J by 4 bases, with 13 bases between. Germline loops: CDR1 KGHSH, CDR2 LQKENI. CDR3 in DNA: TGTGCCAGCTCACTATATAGCGAGGGCTATGGCTACACCTTC. It translates to CASSLYSEGYGYTF.

This clone was recorded a few times. The V call is TRBV19, the J call TRBJ1-2; 8 positions match TRBD1. Germline CDR1 reads LNHDA; CDR2 reads SQIVND (reference sequence). After removal of 7 bases from V and 3 bases from J, the junction contained 13 bases not matched to a gene. This CDR3 contains 16 residues. This chain's CDR3 is CASISPGQGGHYGYTF. The CDR3 coding sequence is TGTGCCAGTATATCCCCCGGACAGGGAGGTCACTATGGCTACACCTTC.

This clone has just a few counts. V usage is TRBV10-3 and J usage is TRBJ2-7; possible D gene TRBD1, 5 bases. The germline gives CDR1 ENHRY, CDR2 SYGVKD. Trimming shortened V by 3 bases and J by 6 bases, and 9 bases separated the two germline ends. This CDR3 contains 12 residues. The CDR3 here is CAISDQGAEQYF. DNA of the CDR3: TGTGCCATCAGTGATCAGGGCGCCGAGCAGTACTTC.